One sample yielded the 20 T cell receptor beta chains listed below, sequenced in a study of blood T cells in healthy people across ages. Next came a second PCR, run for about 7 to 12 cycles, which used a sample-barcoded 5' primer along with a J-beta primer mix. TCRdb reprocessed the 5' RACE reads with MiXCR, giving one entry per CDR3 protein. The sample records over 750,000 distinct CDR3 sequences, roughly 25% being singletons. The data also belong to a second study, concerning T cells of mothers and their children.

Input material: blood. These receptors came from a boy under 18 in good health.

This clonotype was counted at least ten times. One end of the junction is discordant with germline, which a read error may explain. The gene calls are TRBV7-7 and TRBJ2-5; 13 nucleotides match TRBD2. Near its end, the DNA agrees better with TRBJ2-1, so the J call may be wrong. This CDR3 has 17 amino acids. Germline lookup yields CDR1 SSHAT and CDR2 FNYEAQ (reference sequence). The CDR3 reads CASSLNPGLAGYNEQFF. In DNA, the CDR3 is TGTGCTAGCAGCTTAAATCCGGGACTAGCGGGGTACAATGAGCAGTTCTTC.

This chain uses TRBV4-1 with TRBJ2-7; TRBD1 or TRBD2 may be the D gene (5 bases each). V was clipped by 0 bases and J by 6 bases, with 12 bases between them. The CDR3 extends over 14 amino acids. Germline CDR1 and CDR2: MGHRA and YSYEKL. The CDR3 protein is CASSQDEGAGEQYF. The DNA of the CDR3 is TGCGCCAGCAGCCAAGATGAAGGGGCGGGCGAGCAGTACTTC.

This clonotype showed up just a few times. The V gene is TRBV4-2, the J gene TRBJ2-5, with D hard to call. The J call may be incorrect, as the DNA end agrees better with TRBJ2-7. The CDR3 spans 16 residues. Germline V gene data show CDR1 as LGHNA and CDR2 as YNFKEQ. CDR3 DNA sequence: TGTGCCAGCAGCCAAAATCTGGCTGCCACCTCCTACGAGCAGTACTTC. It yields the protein CASSQNLAATSYEQYF.

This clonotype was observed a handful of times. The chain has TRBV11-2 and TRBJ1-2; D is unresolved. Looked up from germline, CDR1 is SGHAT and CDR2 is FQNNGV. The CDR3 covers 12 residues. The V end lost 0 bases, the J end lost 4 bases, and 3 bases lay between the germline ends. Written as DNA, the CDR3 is TGTGCCAGCAGCTTAGAAACCTATGGCTACACCTTC. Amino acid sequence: CASSLETYGYTF.

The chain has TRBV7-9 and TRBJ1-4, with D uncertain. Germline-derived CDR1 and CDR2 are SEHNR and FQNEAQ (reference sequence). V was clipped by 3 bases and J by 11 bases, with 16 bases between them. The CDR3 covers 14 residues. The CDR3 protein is CASSFREDPWKLFF. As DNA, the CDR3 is TGTGCCAGCAGCTTCCGGGAGGACCCTTGGAAACTGTTTTTT.

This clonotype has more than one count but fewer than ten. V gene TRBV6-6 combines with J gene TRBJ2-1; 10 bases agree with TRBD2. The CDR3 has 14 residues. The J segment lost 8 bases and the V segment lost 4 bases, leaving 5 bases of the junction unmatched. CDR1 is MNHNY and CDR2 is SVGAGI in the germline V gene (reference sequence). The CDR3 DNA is TGTGCCAGCAGTTCGGCTAGCGGGGGAGATGAGCAGTTCTTC. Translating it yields CASSSASGGDEQFF.

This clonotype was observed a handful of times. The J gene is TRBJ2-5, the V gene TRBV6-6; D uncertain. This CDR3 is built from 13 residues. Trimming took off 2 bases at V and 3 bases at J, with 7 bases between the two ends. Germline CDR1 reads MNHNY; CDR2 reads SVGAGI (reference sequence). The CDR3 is CASSYEDKETQYF. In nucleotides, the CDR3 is TGTGCCAGCAGTTACGAAGATAAAGAGACCCAGTACTTC.

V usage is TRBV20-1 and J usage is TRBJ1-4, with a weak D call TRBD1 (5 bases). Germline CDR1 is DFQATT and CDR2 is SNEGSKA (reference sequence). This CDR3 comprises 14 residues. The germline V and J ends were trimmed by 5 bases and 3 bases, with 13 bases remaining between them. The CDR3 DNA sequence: TGCAGTGCTCCCGGGGACTTAGCTAATGAAAAACTGTTTTTT. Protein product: CSAPGDLANEKLFF.

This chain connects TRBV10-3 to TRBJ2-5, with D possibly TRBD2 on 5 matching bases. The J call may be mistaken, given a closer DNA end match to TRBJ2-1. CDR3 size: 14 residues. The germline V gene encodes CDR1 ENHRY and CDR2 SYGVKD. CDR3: CAISERTPYNEQFF. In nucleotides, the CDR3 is TGTGCCATCAGTGAGCGGACTCCCTACAATGAGCAGTTCTTC.

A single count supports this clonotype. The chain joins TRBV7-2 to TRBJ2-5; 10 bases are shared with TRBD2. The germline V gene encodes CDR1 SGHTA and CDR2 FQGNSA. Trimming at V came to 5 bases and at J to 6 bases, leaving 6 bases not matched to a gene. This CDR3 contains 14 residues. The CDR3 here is CASSPSGGAQTQYF. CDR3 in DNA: TGTGCCAGCAGCCCGAGCGGGGGGGCCCAGACCCAGTACTTC. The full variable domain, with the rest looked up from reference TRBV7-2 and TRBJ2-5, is GAGVSQSPSNKVTEKGKDVELRCDPISGHTALYWYRQSLGQGLEFLIYFQGNSAPDKSGLPSDRFSAERTGGSVSTLTIQRTQQEDSAVYLCASSPSGGAQTQYFGPGTRLLVL.

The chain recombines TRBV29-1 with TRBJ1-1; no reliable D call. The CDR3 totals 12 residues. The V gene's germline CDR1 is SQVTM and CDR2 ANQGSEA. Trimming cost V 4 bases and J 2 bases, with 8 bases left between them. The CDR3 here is CSVGRSNTEAFF. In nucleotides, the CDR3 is TGCAGCGTTGGTCGCAGTAACACTGAAGCTTTCTTT.

CDR3 amino acids: CSARARTGDFRGEQYF. CDR3 DNA sequence: TGCAGTGCTAGAGCCCGGACAGGGGATTTCCGTGGGGAGCAGTACTTC. The chain has TRBV20-1 and TRBJ2-1; 9 bases fit TRBD1. The J call is in doubt because the DNA end fits TRBJ2-7 better. The CDR3 runs to 16 residues. CDR1 and CDR2 from the germline V gene are DFQATT and SNEGSKA (reference sequence).

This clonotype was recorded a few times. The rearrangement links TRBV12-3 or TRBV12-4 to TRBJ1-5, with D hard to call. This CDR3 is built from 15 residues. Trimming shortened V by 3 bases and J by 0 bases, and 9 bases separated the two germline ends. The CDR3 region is CASSFEGDSNQPQHF. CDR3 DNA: TGTGCCAGCAGTTTCGAGGGAGATAGCAATCAGCCCCAGCATTTT.

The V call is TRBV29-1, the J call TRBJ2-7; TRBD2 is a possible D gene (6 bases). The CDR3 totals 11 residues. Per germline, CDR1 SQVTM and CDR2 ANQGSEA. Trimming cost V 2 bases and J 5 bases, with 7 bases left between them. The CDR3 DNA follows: TGCAGCGTTGAACGGGGGAACGAGCAGTACTTC. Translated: CSVERGNEQYF.

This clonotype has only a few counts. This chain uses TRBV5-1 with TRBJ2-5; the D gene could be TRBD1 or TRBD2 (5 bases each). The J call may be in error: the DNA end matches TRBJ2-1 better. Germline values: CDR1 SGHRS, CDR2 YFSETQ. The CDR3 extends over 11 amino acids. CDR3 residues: CASSEGPPQFF. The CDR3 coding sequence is TGCGCCAGCAGCGAGGGACCACCTCAGTTCTTC.

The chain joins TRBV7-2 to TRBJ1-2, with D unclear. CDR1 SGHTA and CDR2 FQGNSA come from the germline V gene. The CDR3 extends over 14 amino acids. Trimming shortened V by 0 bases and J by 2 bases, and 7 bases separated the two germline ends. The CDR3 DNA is TGTGCCAGCAGCTTAGCGGTCGGAAACTATGGCTACACCTTC. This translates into CASSLAVGNYGYTF.

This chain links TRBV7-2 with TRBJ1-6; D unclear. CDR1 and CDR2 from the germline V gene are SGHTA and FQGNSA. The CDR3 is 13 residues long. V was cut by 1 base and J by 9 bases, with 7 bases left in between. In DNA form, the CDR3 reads TGTGCCAGCAGCTTAGTGCCGGGTTCACCCCTCCACTTT. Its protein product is CASSLVPGSPLHF.

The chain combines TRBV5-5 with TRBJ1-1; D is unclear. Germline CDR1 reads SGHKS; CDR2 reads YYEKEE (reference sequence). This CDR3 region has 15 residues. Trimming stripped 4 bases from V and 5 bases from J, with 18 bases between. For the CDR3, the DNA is TGTGCCAGCAGCCAGGACCGGATCCCAGGTACTGAAGCTTTCTTT. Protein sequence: CASSQDRIPGTEAFF.

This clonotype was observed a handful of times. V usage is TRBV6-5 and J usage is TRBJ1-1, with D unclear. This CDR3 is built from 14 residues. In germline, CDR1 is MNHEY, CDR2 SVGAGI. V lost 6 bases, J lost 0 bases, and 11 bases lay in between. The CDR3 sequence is CASSALGMNTEAFF. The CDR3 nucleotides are TGTGCCAGCAGCGCGTTGGGGATGAACACTGAAGCTTTCTTT.

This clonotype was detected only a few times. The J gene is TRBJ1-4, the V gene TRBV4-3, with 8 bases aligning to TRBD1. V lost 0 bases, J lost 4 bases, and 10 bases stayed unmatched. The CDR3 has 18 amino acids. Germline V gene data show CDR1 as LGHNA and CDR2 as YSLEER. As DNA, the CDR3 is TGCGCCAGCAGCCAAGATTGGGGGCAGGGGGCGGTTAATGAAAAACTGTTTTTT. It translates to CASSQDWGQGAVNEKLFF.